Listed below are T cell receptor beta chains from one sample, sequenced in a study of cytomegalovirus exposure and HLA in healthy donors. Data came from immunoSEQ multiplex PCR; TCRdb stores just in-frame clones and leaves some out. Among approximately 160,000 clones listed, roughly 87% were seen once. Sequenced material: PBMCs. Receptor source: a girl aged 10 to 17 in good health and CMV-seropositive. Both conserved end residues are part of each CDR3. The D gene is left open where the match is weak. Not every row has a clone size; where given, it reads once, few, many or a size class.

cdr3_aa,cdr3_nt,d_call,clone_size,cdr3_length,v_call,j_call
CASSGQPYYEQYF,TGTGCCAGCAGCGGACAGCCTTACTACGAGCAGTACTTC,-,-,13,TRBV5-4,TRBJ2-7
CASSQDRAGGYTF,TGTGCCAGCAGCCAAGACAGGGCGGGTGGCTACACCTTC,TRBD1,-,13,TRBV7-3,TRBJ1-2
CASSFGTGQFYEQYF,TGCGCCAGCAGCTTTGGGACGGGACAATTCTACGAGCAGTACTTC,-,-,15,TRBV5-1,TRBJ2-7
CASGLAGIGRTNTGELFF,TGTGCTAGTGGTTTGGCCGGGATAGGGCGTACGAACACCGGGGAGCTGTTTTTT,-,-,18,TRBV12-5,TRBJ2-2
CGAGIANTEAFF,TGCGGTGCCGGCATAGCGAACACTGAAGCTTTCTTT,-,once,12,TRBV29-1,TRBJ1-1
CASRASGGDEQYF,TGTGCCAGCAGGGCTAGCGGGGGTGACGAGCAGTACTTC,TRBD2,-,13,TRBV7-3,TRBJ2-7
CASSDDSYYGYTF,TGTGCCAGCAGTGACGACAGCTACTATGGCTACACCTTC,-,-,13,TRBV2,TRBJ1-2
CASSPVITSGVIGELFF,TGTGCCAGCAGTCCCGTCATTACTAGCGGGGTTATCGGGGAGCTGTTTTTT,TRBD2,-,17,TRBV27,TRBJ2-2
CASSLGQFNQPQHF,TGTGCCAGCAGCTTAGGACAGTTCAATCAGCCCCAGCATTTT,-,-,14,TRBV7-6,TRBJ1-5
CASSSPPRGDTQYF,TGTGCCAGCAGTTCCCCGCCTAGGGGGGATACGCAGTATTTT,-,-,14,TRBV27,TRBJ2-3
CASRGTRGIGEQYF,TGTGCCAGCAGAGGGACTAGGGGGATCGGGGAGCAGTACTTC,TRBD2,-,14,TRBV6-5,TRBJ2-7
CAWSLGTSGRGYEQYF,TGTGCCTGGAGTCTTGGGACTAGCGGGAGGGGATACGAGCAGTACTTC,TRBD2,-,16,TRBV30,TRBJ2-7
CASSQDTYNEQFF,TGTGCCAGCAGCCAAGACACCTACAATGAGCAGTTCTTC,-,-,13,TRBV11-3,TRBJ2-1
CASSELGGATDAQYF,TGTGCCAGCAGTGAATTAGGGGGTGCGACAGATGCGCAGTATTTT,-,once,15,TRBV6-4,TRBJ2-3
CASSVAGNTGELFF,TGTGCCAGCAGTGTTGCGGGTAACACCGGGGAGCTGTTTTTT,-,-,14,TRBV2,TRBJ2-2
CAAAGQGSTDTQYF,TGTGCCGCCGCGGGACAGGGAAGCACAGATACGCAGTATTTT,TRBD1,-,14,TRBV6-1,TRBJ2-3
CASSLDISNEAFF,TGTGCCAGCAGCTTAGATATCAGTAATGAAGCTTTCTTT,-,-,13,TRBV7-6,TRBJ1-1
CASSYSRGGERYEQYF,TGTGCCAGCAGTTACTCGAGGGGGGGGGAGAGGTACGAGCAGTACTTC,-,-,16,TRBV6-6,TRBJ2-7
CASFRSSYNEQFF,TGCGCCAGCTTTCGCAGTTCCTACAATGAGCAGTTCTTC,-,-,13,TRBV5-1,TRBJ2-1
CASSLAAGRNEQFF,TGCGCCAGCAGCTTGGCCGCGGGGCGTAATGAGCAGTTCTTC,-,once,14,TRBV5-1,TRBJ2-1
CASSLRGLAGGTYEQYF,TGTGCCAGCAGTCTTAGGGGACTAGCGGGGGGTACCTACGAGCAGTACTTC,TRBD2,few,17,TRBV27,TRBJ2-7
CASSASRALNTEAFF,TGTGCCAGCAGCGCCAGCAGGGCATTGAACACTGAAGCTTTCTTT,-,many,15,TRBV9,TRBJ1-1
CASSPGTTSGNTIYF,TGTGCCAGCTCACCCGGGACAACCTCTGGAAACACCATATATTTT,-,-,15,TRBV18,TRBJ1-3
CASSRMGDTTEKLFF,TGCGCCAGCAGCCGAATGGGGGACACAACTGAAAAACTGTTTTTT,-,-,15,TRBV5-1,TRBJ1-4
CASSSGLAGYEQYF,TGCGCCAGCAGCTCGGGACTAGCGGGCTACGAGCAGTACTTC,TRBD2,few,14,TRBV5-1,TRBJ2-7
CASSPVKLHNEQFF,TGTGCCAGCTCACCAGTCAAACTGCACAATGAGCAGTTCTTC,-,-,14,TRBV18,TRBJ2-1
CASTDPGPDYEQYF,TGTGCCAGCACCGACCCCGGACCAGACTACGAGCAGTACTTC,-,-,14,TRBV6-6,TRBJ2-7
CASSPQDRVRRSYTF,TGTGCCAGCAGCCCTCAGGACAGGGTAAGGCGTAGCTACACCTTC,TRBD1,-,15,TRBV28,TRBJ1-2
CASSSTSGTGDYNEQFF,TGTGCCAGCAGCTCGACCTCCGGGACAGGGGATTACAATGAGCAGTTCTTC,TRBD1,few,17,TRBV7-9,TRBJ2-1
CASSFGLTGNTIYF,TGTGCCAGCAGCTTCGGACTGACTGGAAACACCATATATTTT,-,-,14,TRBV5-6,TRBJ1-3
CAWSVFGEKLFF,TGTGCCTGGAGTGTCTTTGGCGAAAAACTGTTTTTT,-,-,12,TRBV30,TRBJ1-4
CASRRTGLAKNIQYF,TGTGCCAGCCGTCGGACAGGCCTAGCCAAAAACATTCAGTACTTC,TRBD1,-,15,TRBV6-5,TRBJ2-4
CASSPGLGEVSFF,TGTGCCAGCAGTCCCGGGTTGGGGGAGGTATCTTTCTTT,-,once,13,TRBV27,TRBJ1-1
CASSQRLAGDPYEQYF,TGTGCCAGCAGCCAAAGACTAGCGGGGGATCCCTACGAGCAGTACTTC,TRBD2,-,16,TRBV7-2,TRBJ2-7
CASSLVGLHYGYTF,TGTGCCAGCAGCCTGGTGGGACTGCACTATGGCTACACCTTC,-,-,14,TRBV28,TRBJ1-2
CASSLVSTDSYEQYF,TGTGCCAGCAGCTTGGTTAGCACGGACTCCTACGAGCAGTACTTC,-,-,15,TRBV7-2,TRBJ2-7
CASSPSRSVNEQFF,TGTGCCAGCAGTCCCTCTCGCTCAGTTAATGAGCAGTTCTTC,-,-,14,TRBV6-4,TRBJ2-1
CASSLGGDTEAFF,TGCGCCAGCAGCCTCGGGGGGGACACTGAAGCTTTCTTT,-,-,13,TRBV5-1,TRBJ1-1
CASSHGGPRATEAFF,TGTGCCAGCAGTCACGGGGGGCCACGGGCCACTGAAGCTTTCTTT,-,-,15,TRBV6-6,TRBJ1-1
CASSFPEQGAYEQYF,TGTGCCAGCAGCTTTCCTGAGCAGGGGGCCTACGAGCAGTACTTC,TRBD1,-,15,TRBV7-3,TRBJ2-7
CASSLVGTITDTQYF,TGTGCCAGCAGCTTAGTGGGGACTATCACAGATACGCAGTATTTT,TRBD2,-,15,TRBV11-2,TRBJ2-3